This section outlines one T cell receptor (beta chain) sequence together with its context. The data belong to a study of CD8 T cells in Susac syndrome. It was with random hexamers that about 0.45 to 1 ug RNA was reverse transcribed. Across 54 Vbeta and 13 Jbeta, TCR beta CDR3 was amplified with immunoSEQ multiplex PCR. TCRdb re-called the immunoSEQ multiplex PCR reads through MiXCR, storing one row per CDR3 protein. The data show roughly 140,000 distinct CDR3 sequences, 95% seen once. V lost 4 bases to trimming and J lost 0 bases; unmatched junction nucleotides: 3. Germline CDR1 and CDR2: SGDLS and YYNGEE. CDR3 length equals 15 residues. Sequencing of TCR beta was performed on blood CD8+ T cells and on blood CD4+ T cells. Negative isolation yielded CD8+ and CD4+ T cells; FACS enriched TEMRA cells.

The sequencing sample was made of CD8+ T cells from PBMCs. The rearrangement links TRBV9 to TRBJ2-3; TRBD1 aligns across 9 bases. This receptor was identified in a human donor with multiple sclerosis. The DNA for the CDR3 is TGTGCCAGCAGCCCGGGACAGGGAAGCACAGATACGCAGTATTTT. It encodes CASSPGQGSTDTQYF.